The 26 T cell receptor beta chains listed next were all sequenced from one sample in a study of OX40 agonist ivuxolimab in advanced cancers. Here immunoSEQ multiplex PCR was the method, and the copy in TCRdb shows in-frame clones only, minus some. The data show approximately 7,000 clones, just under 70% seen once. Sample: CD4+ or CD8+ T cells sorted from blood, taken in a trial of the OX40 agonist ivuxolimab. All receptors derive from an adult with an advanced solid tumor such as melanoma, head and neck, liver or kidney cancer.

This clone was picked up one time. J is TRBJ2-7 and V is TRBV27, with D perhaps TRBD2 (6 bases). The V end was cut by 6 bases, the J end by 3 bases, with 15 bases between. Germline CDR1 MNHEY, CDR2 SMNVEV (reference sequence). The CDR3 is made up of 14 amino acids. DNA of the CDR3: TGTGCCAGCAGCCGGGGACTGAAGGTCTACGAGCAGTACTTC. This gives the protein CASSRGLKVYEQYF.

The chain recombines TRBV15 with TRBJ2-7; tentatively, D is TRBD1 (5 bases). The germline V gene encodes CDR1 LNHNV and CDR2 YYDKDF (reference sequence). Trimming shortened V by 4 bases and J by 5 bases, and 9 bases separated the two germline ends. This CDR3 comprises 12 residues. Here the CDR3 reads CATSTRTNEQYF. Written as DNA, the CDR3 is TGTGCCACCAGCACGCGGACAAACGAGCAGTACTTC. The full variable domain, rest sourced from reference TRBV15 and TRBJ2-7, is DAMVIQNPRYQVTQFGKPVTLSCSQTLNHNVMYWYQQKSSQAPKLLFHYYDKDFNNEADTPDNFQSRRPNTSFCFLDIRSPGLGDTAMYLCATSTRTNEQYFGPGTRLTVT.

The rearrangement links TRBV6-1 to TRBJ1-2; TRBD1 matches 7 bases. J lost 5 bases, V lost 2 bases, and 5 bases had no gene match. Germline V gene sequence: CDR1 MNHNS, CDR2 SASEGT. The CDR3 loop spans 14 amino acids. CDR3 protein: CASSEFGTVYGYTF. The CDR3 DNA is TGTGCCAGCAGTGAATTTGGGACAGTGTATGGCTACACCTTC.

In regard to this clone: Additional DNA sequences in this sample encode the identical CDR3. The chain has TRBV27 and TRBJ2-1; 11 positions match TRBD2. V shed 5 bases and J 4 bases; nucleotides not matched to a gene: 4. The CDR3 covers 15 residues. Germline CDR1 MNHEY, CDR2 SMNVEV (reference sequence). CDR3 DNA sequence: TGTGCCAGCAGTGTAGCGGGAGGGGATTACAATGAGCAGTTCTTC. This gives the protein CASSVAGGDYNEQFF.

The chain combines TRBV2 with TRBJ2-1, with TRBD2 matching over 9 bases. The V segment lost 4 bases and the J segment 7 bases; nucleotides outside the gene matches: 8. In germline, CDR1 is SNHLY, CDR2 FYNNEI. There are 15 residues in the CDR3. CDR3 region: CASSGGGGGFNEQFF. CDR3 sequence (DNA): TGTGCCAGCAGTGGGGGCGGGGGGGGATTTAATGAGCAGTTCTTC.

The chain uses TRBV4-1 and TRBJ1-4, with no clear D. Trimming took off 1 base at V and 0 bases at J, with 6 bases between the two ends. This CDR3 region has 15 residues. Germline V gene sequence: CDR1 MGHRA, CDR2 YSYEKL. DNA of the CDR3: TGCGCCAGCAGCCAAGTTGGAGCAACTAATGAAAAACTGTTTTTT. It translates to CASSQVGATNEKLFF.

The chain carries TRBV28 and TRBJ1-1; 9 bases line up with TRBD1. The germline CDR1 and CDR2 sequences are MDHEN and SYDVKM. The J segment lost 0 bases and the V segment lost 11 bases, leaving 4 bases of the junction unmatched. The CDR3 extends over 13 amino acids. CDR3 bases: TGTGCCGGGCGGGACAGGGTGAACACTGAAGCTTTCTTT. Its translation is CAGRDRVNTEAFF.

This clone appeared a few times. This chain uses TRBV6-4 with TRBJ2-3; 10 bases map to TRBD1. There are 15 residues in the CDR3. Germline V lookup: CDR1 MRHNA, CDR2 SNTAGT. V lost 4 bases, J lost 1 base, and 2 bases stayed unmatched. CDR3 region: CASSVGTGGTDTQYF. Written as DNA, the CDR3 is TGTGCCAGCAGTGTTGGGACAGGGGGCACAGATACGCAGTATTTT.

This clone was observed a single time. Other DNA sequences of this sample code for an identical CDR3. The genes are TRBV5-1 and TRBJ1-2; 9 bases align to TRBD1. The trim removed 7 bases at V and 8 bases at J, leaving 9 bases unmatched. Germline loops: CDR1 SGHRS, CDR2 YFSETQ. The CDR3 is made up of 13 amino acids. The CDR3: CASVETGGRGYTF. CDR3 nucleotide sequence: TGCGCCAGCGTGGAGACAGGGGGGCGGGGCTACACCTTC.

This clone was found a few times. V gene TRBV29-1 combines with J gene TRBJ2-3, with D tentatively TRBD2 (7 bases). Trimming removed 5 bases from V and 4 bases from J, with 22 bases in between. The CDR3 spans 16 residues. The V gene's germline CDR1 is SQVTM and CDR2 ANQGSEA. The CDR3 region is CSVTNEVGGLADTQYF. CDR3 sequence (DNA): TGCAGCGTTACTAACGAGGTGGGGGGGCTGGCAGATACGCAGTATTTT.

CDR3 protein: CASSWGGRGNTEAFF. DNA of the CDR3: TGTGCCAGCAGCTGGGGCGGGAGGGGGAACACTGAAGCTTTCTTT. The chain couples TRBV28 to TRBJ1-1; D possibly corresponds to TRBD1 (5 bases). The CDR3 length is 15 residues. V was clipped by 6 bases and J by 1 base, with 15 bases between them. Germline V gene lookup returns CDR1 MDHEN and CDR2 SYDVKM.

The CDR3 DNA reads as TGTGCCAGCAGTTTATTTCAGGGGGCGGGTCAGCCCCAGCATTTT. It is translated as CASSLFQGAGQPQHF. This chain uses TRBV28 with TRBJ1-5, with TRBD1 identical over 8 bases. V was pared by 1 base and J by 6 bases, with 5 bases of the junction left unmatched. The CDR3 covers 15 residues. Germline CDR1 and CDR2: MDHEN and SYDVKM.

The V call is TRBV19, the J call TRBJ1-2; the D is unclear. Per germline, CDR1 LNHDA and CDR2 SQIVND (reference sequence). The CDR3 consists of 15 residues. Trimming removed 5 bases from V and 4 bases from J, with 17 bases in between. CDR3 sequence (DNA): TGTGCCAGTAGTCCAGCAGACGGTTCTTTCTATGGCTACACCTTC. Amino acid sequence: CASSPADGSFYGYTF.

This CDR3 is CASRDPAGPNTGELFF. The CDR3 nucleotides are TGTGCCAGCAGGGACCCCGCGGGTCCGAACACCGGGGAGCTGTTTTTT. The rearrangement uses TRBV2 and TRBJ2-2, with D possibly TRBD2 on 5 matching bases. V dropped 6 bases and J dropped 0 bases, with 14 bases sitting between them. CDR1 and CDR2 (germline): SNHLY, FYNNEI. The CDR3 has 16 amino acids.

Note on this clone: One junction end disagrees with the germline gene, perhaps due to a read error. V and J are TRBV7-7 and TRBJ2-5; a possible D gene is TRBD1 (6 bases). The germline CDR1 and CDR2 sequences are SSHAT and FNYEAQ (reference sequence). The CDR3 length is 15 residues. The CDR3 region has the DNA TGTGCTAGCAGCTTAATGGGAACAGGGAAAGAGACCCAGTACTTC. Amino acids: CASSLMGTGKETQYF.

This clone was counted a few times. The chain links TRBV28 to TRBJ2-7, with D perhaps TRBD2 (6 bases). Germline lookup yields CDR1 MDHEN and CDR2 SYDVKM. V was pared by 5 bases and J by 2 bases, with 13 bases between. This CDR3 spans 14 amino acids. CDR3 amino acids: CASSPQRAPYEQYF. As DNA, the CDR3 is TGTGCCAGCAGTCCTCAGCGGGCCCCCTACGAGCAGTACTTC.

The V gene is TRBV6-4, the J gene TRBJ2-3, with 10 bases that match TRBD1. This CDR3 comprises 14 residues. CDR1 is MRHNA, CDR2 SNTAGT, per germline. J gave up 4 bases and V 2 bases, and 0 bases lay outside the gene matches. The CDR3 reads CASSDGQGADTQYF. The CDR3 nucleotides read TGTGCCAGCAGTGACGGACAGGGGGCAGATACGCAGTATTTT.

The chain is built from TRBV15 and TRBJ2-1; D tentatively fits TRBD1 or TRBD2 (5 bases each). V gave up 4 bases and J gave up 7 bases, with 23 bases separating them. Germline V gene data show CDR1 as LNHNV and CDR2 as YYDKDF (reference sequence). This CDR3 is built from 17 residues. The CDR3 reads CATSIGAPGTLWNEQFF. The CDR3, as DNA: TGTGCCACCAGCATAGGGGCTCCAGGGACCCTCTGGAATGAGCAGTTCTTC.

This clone was detected only once. In nucleotides, the CDR3 is TGTGCCAGCAGTTCCGGGACAGGGTCCTACGAGCAGTACTTC. Translated, it gives CASSSGTGSYEQYF. The chain is built from TRBV6-5 and TRBJ2-7; the match to TRBD1 covers 9 bases. The V segment lost 4 bases and the J segment 1 base; nucleotides outside the gene matches: 2. Germline CDR1 and CDR2: MNHEY and SVGAGI. CDR3 length: 14 residues.

V and J are TRBV27 and TRBJ2-7; 11 nucleotides line up with TRBD2. Germline values: CDR1 MNHEY, CDR2 SMNVEV (reference sequence). The CDR3 length is 16 residues. Unmatched junction bases numbered 9, after V lost 8 bases and J lost 0 bases. DNA of the CDR3: TGTGCCAGCCGAGGACTAGCGGGCCCGAGCTCCTACGAGCAGTACTTC. Protein: CASRGLAGPSSYEQYF.

There are a few counts of this clone. The chain is built from TRBV5-1 and TRBJ2-7; 10 bases map to TRBD2. CDR1 is SGHRS and CDR2 is YFSETQ in the germline V gene. V lost 4 bases to trimming and J lost 2 bases; unmatched junction nucleotides: 6. This CDR3 region has 15 residues. The CDR3 region is CASSASSGGAYEQYF. The CDR3 DNA is TGCGCCAGCAGCGCCTCTAGCGGGGGAGCCTACGAGCAGTACTTC.

The J gene is TRBJ2-2, the V gene TRBV7-9, with D perhaps TRBD1 (6 bases). Germline lookup yields CDR1 SEHNR and CDR2 FQNEAQ (reference sequence). V lost 1 base, J lost 2 bases, and 8 bases lay in between. This CDR3 comprises 15 residues. The CDR3, as DNA: TGTGCCAGCAGCTTAGGGGGGCTTAACACCGGGGAGCTGTTTTTT. This encodes CASSLGGLNTGELFF.

The chain joins TRBV6-5 to TRBJ2-7, with D maybe TRBD1 (6 bases). Germline V gene data show CDR1 as MNHEY and CDR2 as SVGAGI. The V and J ends lost 1 base and 2 bases respectively, with 15 bases between them. The CDR3 extends over 16 amino acids. CDR3 coding DNA: TGTGCCAGCAGTTACTATCAGGGGATCTCCACCTACGAGCAGTACTTC. Translated: CASSYYQGISTYEQYF.

This clone was counted once. The CDR3 sequence is CATSLSGVHQPQHF. In DNA, the CDR3 is TGTGCCACCAGCCTTTCAGGGGTCCATCAGCCCCAGCATTTT. V is TRBV15 and J is TRBJ1-5; D may be TRBD1 (6 bases). V lost 5 bases and J 5 bases, leaving 13 bases between the germline ends. CDR3 length: 14 residues. CDR1 is LNHNV, CDR2 YYDKDF, per germline (reference sequence).

This rearrangement joins TRBV4-3 to TRBJ2-3; TRBD2 agrees at 11 bases. The CDR3 consists of 16 residues. Germline V CDR1 and CDR2: LGHNA, YSLEER. V gave up 1 base and J gave up 3 bases; unmatched junction bases: 3. CDR3 residues: CASSQAPSGRTDTQYF. In nucleotides, the CDR3 is TGCGCCAGCAGCCAAGCGCCTAGCGGGAGGACAGATACGCAGTATTTT.

The rearrangement links TRBV4-2 to TRBJ2-5, with TRBD1 matching 9 bases. This CDR3 comprises 15 residues. Trimming took 4 bases from V and 2 from J; bases not matched to a gene: 5. Germline-derived CDR1 and CDR2 are LGHNA and YNFKEQ. CDR3 region: CASSLRDREQETQYF. In nucleotides, the CDR3 is TGTGCCAGCAGCCTCCGGGACAGGGAACAAGAGACCCAGTACTTC.